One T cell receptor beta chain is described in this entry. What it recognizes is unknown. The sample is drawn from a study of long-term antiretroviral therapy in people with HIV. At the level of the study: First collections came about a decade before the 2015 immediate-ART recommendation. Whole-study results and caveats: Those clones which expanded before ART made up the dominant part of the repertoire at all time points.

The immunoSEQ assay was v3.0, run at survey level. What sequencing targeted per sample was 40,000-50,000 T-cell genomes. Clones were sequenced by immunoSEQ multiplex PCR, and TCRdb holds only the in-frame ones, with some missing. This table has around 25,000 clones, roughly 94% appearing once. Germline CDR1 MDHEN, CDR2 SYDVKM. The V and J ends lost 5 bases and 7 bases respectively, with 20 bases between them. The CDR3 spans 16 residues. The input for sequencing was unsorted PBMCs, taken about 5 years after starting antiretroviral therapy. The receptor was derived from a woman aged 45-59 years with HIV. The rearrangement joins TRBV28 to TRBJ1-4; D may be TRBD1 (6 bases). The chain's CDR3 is CASSHTQQGPVEKLFF. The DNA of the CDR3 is TGTGCCAGCAGTCACACCCAACAGGGTCCGGTTGAAAAACTGTTTTTT.